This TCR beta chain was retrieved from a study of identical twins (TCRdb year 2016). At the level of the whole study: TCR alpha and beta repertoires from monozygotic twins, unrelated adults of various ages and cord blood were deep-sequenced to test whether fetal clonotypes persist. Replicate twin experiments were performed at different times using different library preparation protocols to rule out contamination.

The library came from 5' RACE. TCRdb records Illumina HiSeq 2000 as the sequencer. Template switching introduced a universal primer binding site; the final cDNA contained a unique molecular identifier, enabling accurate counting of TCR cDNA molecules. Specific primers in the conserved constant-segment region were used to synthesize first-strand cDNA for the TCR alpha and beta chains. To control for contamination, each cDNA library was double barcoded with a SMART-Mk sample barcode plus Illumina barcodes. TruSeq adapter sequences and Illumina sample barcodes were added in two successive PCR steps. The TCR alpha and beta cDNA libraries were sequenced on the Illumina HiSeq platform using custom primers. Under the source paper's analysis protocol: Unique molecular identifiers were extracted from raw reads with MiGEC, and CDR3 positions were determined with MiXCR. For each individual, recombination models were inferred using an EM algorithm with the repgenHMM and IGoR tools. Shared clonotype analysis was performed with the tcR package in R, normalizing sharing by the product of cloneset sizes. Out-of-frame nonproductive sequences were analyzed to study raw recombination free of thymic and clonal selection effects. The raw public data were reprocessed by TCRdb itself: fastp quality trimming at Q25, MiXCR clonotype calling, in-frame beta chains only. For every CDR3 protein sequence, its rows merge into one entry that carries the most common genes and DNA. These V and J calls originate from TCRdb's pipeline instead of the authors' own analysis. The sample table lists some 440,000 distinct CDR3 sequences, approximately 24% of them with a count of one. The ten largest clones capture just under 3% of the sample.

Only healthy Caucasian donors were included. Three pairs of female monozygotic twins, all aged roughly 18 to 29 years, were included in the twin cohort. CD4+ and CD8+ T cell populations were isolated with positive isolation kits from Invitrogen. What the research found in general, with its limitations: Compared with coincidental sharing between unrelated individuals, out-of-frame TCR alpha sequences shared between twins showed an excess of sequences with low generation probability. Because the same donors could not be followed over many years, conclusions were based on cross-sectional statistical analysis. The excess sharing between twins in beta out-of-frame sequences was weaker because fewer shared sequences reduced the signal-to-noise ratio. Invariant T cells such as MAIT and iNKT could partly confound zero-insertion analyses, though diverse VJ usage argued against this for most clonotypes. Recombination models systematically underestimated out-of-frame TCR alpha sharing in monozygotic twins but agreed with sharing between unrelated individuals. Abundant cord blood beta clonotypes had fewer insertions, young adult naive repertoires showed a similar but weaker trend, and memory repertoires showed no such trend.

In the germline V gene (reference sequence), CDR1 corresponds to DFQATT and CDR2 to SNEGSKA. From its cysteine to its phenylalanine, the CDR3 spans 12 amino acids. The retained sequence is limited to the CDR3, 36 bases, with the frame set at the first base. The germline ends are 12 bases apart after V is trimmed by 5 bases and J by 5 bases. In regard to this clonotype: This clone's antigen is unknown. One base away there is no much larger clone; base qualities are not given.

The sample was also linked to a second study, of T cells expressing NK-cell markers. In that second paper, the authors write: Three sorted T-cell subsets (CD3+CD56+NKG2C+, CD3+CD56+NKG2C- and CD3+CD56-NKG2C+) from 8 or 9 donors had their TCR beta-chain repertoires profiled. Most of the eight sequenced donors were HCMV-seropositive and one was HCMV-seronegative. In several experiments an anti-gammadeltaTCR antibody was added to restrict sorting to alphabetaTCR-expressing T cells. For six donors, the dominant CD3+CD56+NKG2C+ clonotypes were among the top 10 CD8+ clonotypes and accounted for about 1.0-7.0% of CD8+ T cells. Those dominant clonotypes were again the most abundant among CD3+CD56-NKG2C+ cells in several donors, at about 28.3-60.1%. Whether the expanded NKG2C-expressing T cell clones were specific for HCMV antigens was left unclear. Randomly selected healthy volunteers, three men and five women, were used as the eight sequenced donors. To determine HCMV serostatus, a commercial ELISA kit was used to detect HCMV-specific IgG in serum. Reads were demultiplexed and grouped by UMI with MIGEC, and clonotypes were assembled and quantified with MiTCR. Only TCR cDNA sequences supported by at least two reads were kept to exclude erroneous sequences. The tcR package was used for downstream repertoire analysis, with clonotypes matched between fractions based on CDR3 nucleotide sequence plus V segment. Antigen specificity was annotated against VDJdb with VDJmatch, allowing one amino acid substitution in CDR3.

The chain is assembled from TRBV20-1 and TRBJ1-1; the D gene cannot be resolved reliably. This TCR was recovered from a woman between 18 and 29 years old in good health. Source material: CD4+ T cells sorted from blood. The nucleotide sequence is TGCAGTGCTCGACGTAAGAATACTGAAGCTTTCTTT. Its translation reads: CSARRKNTEAFF.